A selection of T cell receptor beta chains follows, all from one sample in a study of T cells after posttransplantation cyclophosphamide. Sequenced by immunoSEQ multiplex PCR; TCRdb stores in-frame clones only, minus some. The repertoire consists of 25,000 to 30,000 clones, none detected only once. What was sequenced was PBMCs. Receptors were obtained from a man in his fifties or sixties in good health, CMV-negative, and a related stem cell transplant donor. The CDR3 runs from the conserved cysteine through the conserved F or W. Some rows mark clone size as missing; the rest say once, few, many or name a class of expanded clone.

CDR3 length | V gene | clone size | CDR3 protein
16 | TRBV5-1 | many | CASSPTTGMMIDGQFF
15 | TRBV7-2 | many | CASSLGQTSLRGYTF
13 | TRBV14 | many | CASSQSRDQPQHF
15 | TRBV30 | many | CASQRAGTKSYEQYF
15 | TRBV5-1 | many | CASSLEPGQSYEQYF
14 | TRBV30 | many | CAWSRQGGTDTQYF
10 | TRBV11-3 | many | CPIQGNEQFF
13 | TRBV6-5 | many | CASSYGDSYEQYF
16 | TRBV9 | . | CASSVGGYGGQETQYF
13 | TRBV30 | many | CAWTVFPTDTQYF
15 | TRBV11-2 | many | CASSLAGTPQETQYF
13 | TRBV19 | many | CASSRRGAETQYF
14 | TRBV27 | many | CASSFFGQARGYTF
13 | TRBV2 | many | CASSERGEEGYTF
17 | TRBV18 | many | CASSPLAGGPTYNEQFF
16 | TRBV18 | many | CASSPAGTSGLYEQYF
14 | TRBV6-5 | many | CASSYSGRGNEQYF
15 | TRBV19 | many | CASSTRGQGIFEQYF
13 | TRBV30 | many | CAWSVRQSDTQYF
14 | TRBV7-9 | many | CASSLGGGVTEAFF
15 | TRBV5-1 | many | CASSKGTELNTEAFF
15 | TRBV2 | medium-sized | CASSERRSGVAEAFF
14 | TRBV5-6 | many | CASSLGPGYNEQFF
13 | TRBV7-9 | many | CAGAGEGNYGYTF
15 | TRBV19 | many | CASTPSDAWRYGYTF
18 | TRBV7-2 | many | CASSFGLAGGPNSYEQYF
13 | TRBV5-5 | many | CASSLDSSGELFF
12 | TRBV29-1 | many | CSVEASGNTIYF
13 | TRBV5-4 | many | CASSPTGGVPQHF
16 | TRBV9 | many | CASSVGGREGLIEQYF
13 | TRBV11-2 | many | CASSYDSAYGYTF
15 | TRBV19 | many | CASSMFSGSTDTQYF
10 | TRBV20-1 | many | CSAREGLYTF
15 | TRBV30 | many | CAWSARLAGVETQYF